The 22 T cell receptor beta chains below were found in one sample sequenced in a study of blood T cells in healthy people across ages. Through a sample-barcoded 5' primer and a J-beta primer mix, a second PCR was run for about 6 to 11 cycles. In TCRdb, the 5' RACE reads were re-called with MiXCR into one record per CDR3 protein. This table holds roughly 930,000 distinct CDR3 sequences, roughly 43% found once. Material for sequencing was blood. These receptors originate from a man under 40 in good health.

The table lists this clonotype with a few counts. The chain uses TRBV7-2 and TRBJ2-5; D could derive from TRBD1 or TRBD2 (6 bases each). The DNA end is more similar to TRBJ2-7, so the J call may be wrong. The length of the CDR3 is 15 residues. The germline CDR1 and CDR2 sequences are SGHTA and FQGNSA. The CDR3 region is CASSFQTRGIYEQYF. Here the CDR3 DNA reads TGTGCCAGCAGCTTCCAGACTAGGGGGATATACGAGCAGTACTTC.

V gene TRBV6-6 combines with J gene TRBJ1-6; D is uncertain. Per the germline V gene, CDR1 is MNHNY and CDR2 is SVGAGI (reference sequence). This CDR3 region has 17 residues. V lost 0 bases, J lost 8 bases, and 17 bases lay in between. The CDR3 sequence is CASSYSFGDGGDSPLHF. The CDR3 nucleotides are TGTGCCAGCAGTTACTCGTTCGGGGATGGCGGGGATTCACCCCTCCACTTT.

This clonotype was detected a few times. The chain links TRBV7-3 to TRBJ2-5, with a weak D call TRBD1 (5 bases). This CDR3 contains 14 residues. The germline V gene encodes CDR1 SGHTA and CDR2 FQGTGA. Trimming shortened V by 1 base and J by 2 bases, and 8 bases separated the two germline ends. The CDR3 coding sequence is TGTGCCAGCAGCTTAAACAGGCTACAAGAGACCCAGTACTTC. Encoded protein: CASSLNRLQETQYF. The whole variable domain, filled in from reference TRBV7-3 and TRBJ2-5, reads GAGVSQTPSNKVTEKGKYVELRCDPISGHTALYWYRQSLGQGPEFLIYFQGTGAADDSGLPNDRFFAVRPEGSVSTLKIQRTERGDSAVYLCASSLNRLQETQYFGPGTRLLVL.

This chain connects TRBV5-1 to TRBJ2-1, with D unclear. Germline V gives CDR1 SGHRS, CDR2 YFSETQ. CDR3 length: 12 amino acids. V was cut by 7 bases and J by 2 bases, with 7 bases left in between. The CDR3 sequence is CASHEPYNEQFF. The CDR3 DNA reads TGCGCCAGCCACGAGCCCTACAATGAGCAGTTCTTC.

The V call is TRBV7-9, the J call TRBJ1-2, with 7 bases aligning to TRBD1. The trim removed 4 bases at V and 10 bases at J, leaving 9 bases unmatched. Germline V gives CDR1 SEHNR, CDR2 FQNEAQ (reference sequence). The CDR3 spans 13 residues. The DNA for the CDR3 is TGTGCCAGCAGCTCGGGTCCAACAGGGGACTACACCTTC. Translated: CASSSGPTGDYTF.

This CDR3 is CASSVDPDPDTQYF. The CDR3 coding sequence is TGTGCCAGCAGCGTAGACCCAGATCCAGATACGCAGTATTTT. The chain couples TRBV9 to TRBJ2-3, with D unresolved. Germline CDR1 is SGDLS and CDR2 is YYNGEE. The length of the CDR3 is 14 residues. The ends were cut back, 0 bases at V and 4 bases at J, with 9 bases in the middle.

This clonotype was seen at least ten times. The genes are TRBV20-1 and TRBJ2-1; D is tentatively TRBD1 or TRBD2 (6 bases each). Per the germline V gene, CDR1 is DFQATT and CDR2 is SNEGSKA (reference sequence). The CDR3 has 13 residues. Trimming took off 6 bases at V and 4 bases at J, with 13 bases between the two ends. The CDR3 bases are TGCAGTGCCTGGGGGGCCGGTTACAATGAGCAGTTCTTC. This encodes CSAWGAGYNEQFF.

On this clonotype: An end of the junction does not agree with germline; a read error may underlie this. The chain is built from TRBV24-1 and TRBJ2-3, with D tentatively TRBD2 (6 bases). From germline, CDR1 is KGHDR and CDR2 SFDVKD. This CDR3 contains 14 residues. The CDR3 DNA sequence: TGTGTCACCAGTGACCTCACGGAGGGGGATACGCAGTATTTT. Translated: CVTSDLTEGDTQYF.

This clonotype was observed a handful of times. The gene calls are TRBV3-1 and TRBJ2-2; D gene ambiguous. Germline loops: CDR1 LGHDT, CDR2 YNNKEL (reference sequence). This CDR3 comprises 14 residues. Trimming removed 1 base at V and 0 bases at J, with 3 bases between. The CDR3 loop reads CASSQGSNTGELFF. DNA for the CDR3: TGTGCCAGCAGCCAAGGGTCGAACACCGGGGAGCTGTTTTTT.

The V call is TRBV5-1, the J call TRBJ1-1; unclear D gene. CDR3 length equals 14 residues. Trimming cost V 2 bases and J 1 base, with 9 bases left between them. In germline, CDR1 is SGHRS, CDR2 YFSETQ. CDR3 in amino acids: CASSFGFGNTEAFF. The CDR3 region has the DNA TGCGCCAGCAGCTTTGGGTTTGGGAACACTGAAGCTTTCTTT.

This chain uses TRBV7-8 with TRBJ1-1, with D possibly TRBD1 on 6 matching bases. Germline assignment: CDR1 SGHVS and CDR2 FQNEAQ. The CDR3 has 15 residues. V was pared by 5 bases and J by 1 base, with 14 bases between. CDR3 DNA sequence: TGTGCCAGCAGCATAACAGGGTCTGCGAACACTGAAGCTTTCTTT. Its protein product is CASSITGSANTEAFF.

This clonotype was picked up a small number of times. V gene TRBV10-3 combines with J gene TRBJ2-5; D is possibly TRBD2 (7 bases). V dropped 0 bases and J dropped 5 bases, with 16 bases sitting between them. The CDR3 is 16 amino acids. Germline V gene sequence: CDR1 ENHRY, CDR2 SYGVKD. In DNA form, the CDR3 reads TGTGCCATCAGTGAGTCAATCTCGGGGGGCACGGAGACCCAGTACTTC. Protein sequence: CAISESISGGTETQYF.

This clonotype was seen a few times. The chain employs TRBV28 and TRBJ2-5; TRBD1 matches at 10 bases. Looked up from germline, CDR1 is MDHEN and CDR2 is SYDVKM. The trim removed 4 bases at V and 9 bases at J, leaving 11 bases unmatched. The CDR3 sequence is 15 residues long. The CDR3 protein is CASSSGTGVSGAQYF. In nucleotides, the CDR3 is TGTGCCAGCAGTTCGGGGACAGGGGTCTCCGGTGCCCAGTACTTC.

The chain is built from TRBV5-1 and TRBJ2-1; possible D gene TRBD2, 6 bases. The CDR3 is made up of 15 amino acids. V was shortened by 5 bases and J by 10 bases, with 22 bases between the two germline ends. Per germline, CDR1 SGHRS and CDR2 YFSETQ. In DNA form, the CDR3 reads TGCGCCAGCAGACCCACGGCTAGCGACACCTACGAGCAGTTCTTC. Translated: CASRPTASDTYEQFF. Looking up the rest from reference TRBV5-1 and TRBJ2-1 gives the full variable domain: KAGVTQTPRYLIKTRGQQVTLSCSPISGHRSVSWYQQTPGQGLQFLFEYFSETQRNKGNFPGRFSGRQFSNSRSEMNVSTLELGDSALYLCASRPTASDTYEQFFGPGTRLTVL.

Turning to this clonotype: Being one base from a much bigger clone, this may be a read error. The V gene is TRBV12-3 or TRBV12-4, the J gene TRBJ2-1; D may be TRBD2 (5 bases). The J call could be wrong; TRBJ2-7 is a better fit for the DNA end. The CDR3 covers 14 residues. This CDR3 reads CASSFQRAYNEQYF. CDR3 bases: TGTGCCAGCAGTTTCCAGAGGGCCTACAATGAGCAGTACTTC.

J is TRBJ1-2 and V is TRBV4-1; the D gene is possibly TRBD1 (5 bases). Trimming pared 0 bases from V and 8 bases from J, leaving 13 bases between. In germline, CDR1 is MGHRA, CDR2 YSYEKL. This CDR3 comprises 14 residues. CDR3 bases: TGCGCCAGCAGCCAAGAGAGGGGAATCGAGGGCTACACCTTC. It is translated as CASSQERGIEGYTF.

CDR3 sequence (DNA): TGTGCCAGCAGCAGGTCCCTGGGGGGGAGCGATGAGCAGTACTTC. It codes for CASSRSLGGSDEQYF. The gene calls are TRBV21-1 and TRBJ2-7; the DNA was not used to check the table's D call, TRBD1. TRBV21-1 is a documented pseudogene. This CDR3 has 15 amino acids.

The rearrangement joins TRBV5-1 to TRBJ2-1; D unresolved. This CDR3 is 16 amino acids long. Germline assignment: CDR1 SGHRS and CDR2 YFSETQ. V lost 0 bases and J lost 7, with 17 bases in between. This chain's CDR3 is CASSLVLTPQKNEQFF. The CDR3 bases are TGCGCCAGCAGCTTGGTCCTGACCCCGCAGAAGAATGAGCAGTTCTTC.

The chain is built from TRBV29-1 and TRBJ2-7; D possibly corresponds to TRBD1 (6 bases). V was clipped by 7 bases and J by 2 bases, with 18 bases between them. CDR1 and CDR2 (germline): SQVTM, ANQGSEA. The CDR3 consists of 14 residues. This CDR3 reads CSAGAIDRPYEQYF. The CDR3 nucleotides are TGCAGCGCCGGGGCGATAGACAGGCCCTACGAGCAGTACTTC.

The J gene is TRBJ2-3, the V gene TRBV12-3 or TRBV12-4; D uncertain. Trimming removed 6 bases from V and 5 bases from J, with 6 bases in between. The CDR3 contains 11 residues. CDR3 protein: CASRTEDTQYF. In DNA, the CDR3 is TGTGCCAGCAGGACGGAAGATACGCAGTATTTT.

The rearrangement links TRBV6-5 to TRBJ1-1; unclear D gene. Trimming cost V 7 bases and J 1 base, with 10 bases left between them. Germline CDR1 reads MNHEY; CDR2 reads SVGAGI. The CDR3 consists of 13 residues. Written as DNA, the CDR3 is TGTGCCAGCACGATGACGGGGAACACTGAAGCTTTCTTT. This sequence encodes CASTMTGNTEAFF.

This chain connects TRBV7-2 to TRBJ2-5; no firm D call. CDR1 and CDR2 (germline): SGHTA, FQGNSA. This CDR3 spans 13 amino acids. Trimming removed 1 base at V and 9 bases at J, with 12 bases between. The CDR3 region has the DNA TGTGCCAGCAGCTTAGGGATGGACCTCCCCCAGTACTTC. Its translation is CASSLGMDLPQYF.